A single sample is the source of the 22 T cell receptor beta chains below, sequenced in a study of T-cell memory formation after mild COVID-19. TCRdb re-analysed the 5' RACE reads in MiXCR, keeping a single row per CDR3 protein. The table records more than 250,000 distinct CDR3 sequences, about a sixth of them present only once. The sequenced sample consisted of PBMCs or a T cell subset sorted from them (not recorded which). The receptor set was obtained from a man aged 18 to 29 who had mild COVID-19 (a few samples of this study predate the infection). Cell type and time point are not known.

This clonotype was seen only a few times. This chain joins TRBV20-1 and TRBJ2-1; D is unresolved. Germline CDR1 is DFQATT and CDR2 is SNEGSKA (reference sequence). Trimming pared 7 bases from V and 7 bases from J, leaving 11 bases between. The CDR3 has 11 residues. The CDR3 loop reads CSVSQGNEQFF. In DNA, the CDR3 is TGCAGTGTAAGCCAAGGAAATGAGCAGTTCTTC.

This clonotype was observed a few times. The rearrangement joins TRBV12-3 or TRBV12-4 to TRBJ1-4; no clear D. The length of the CDR3 is 13 residues. V was shortened by 3 bases and J by 10 bases, with 12 bases between the two germline ends. The CDR3 sequence is CASSFLSTGKLFF. The CDR3 bases are TGTGCCAGCAGTTTTTTAAGCACCGGAAAACTGTTTTTT.

This clonotype was found many times. V and J are TRBV5-4 and TRBJ2-6; the D gene is possibly TRBD1 (5 bases). The CDR3 length is 14 residues. The germline V gene encodes CDR1 SGHNT and CDR2 YYREEE (reference sequence). V lost 4 bases to trimming and J lost 10 bases, with 15 bases between them. CDR3 sequence: CASSLETVGNVLTF. In DNA form, the CDR3 reads TGTGCCAGCAGCCTGGAGACAGTAGGGAACGTCCTGACTTTC.

This clonotype was picked up a small number of times. The rearrangement links TRBV6-1 to TRBJ2-5; D unresolved. The CDR3 is made up of 16 amino acids. V lost 1 base and J 1 base, leaving 13 bases between the germline ends. Per germline, CDR1 MNHNS and CDR2 SASEGT. The chain's CDR3 is CASSEGFGQTQETQYF. CDR3 sequence (DNA): TGTGCCAGCAGTGAAGGTTTTGGGCAAACCCAAGAGACCCAGTACTTC.

A few counts support this clonotype. The CDR3 region has the DNA TGTGCCAGCAGCCAAACCGGGACAGGATCCGCAACTAATGAAAAACTGTTTTTT. Its protein is CASSQTGTGSATNEKLFF. The rearrangement uses TRBV3-1 and TRBJ1-4; 8 nucleotides agree with TRBD1. The V segment lost 2 bases and the J segment 0 bases; nucleotides outside the gene matches: 8. Germline CDR1 is LGHDT and CDR2 is YNNKEL (reference sequence). The CDR3 has 18 amino acids.

The V and J genes are TRBV19 and TRBJ1-2; no reliable D call. The CDR3 is 13 residues long. Germline lookup yields CDR1 LNHDA and CDR2 SQIVND (reference sequence). V shed 2 bases and J shed 6 bases, with 10 bases lying between them. CDR3 DNA: TGTGCCAGTAGTATAATTTCCAGCGATGGCTACACCTTC. Translating it yields CASSIISSDGYTF.

This rearrangement joins TRBV19 to TRBJ1-5; D is possibly TRBD1 (6 bases). Between the trimmed V and J ends, which lost 8 bases and 5 bases, there was a span of 13 bases. The CDR3 has 13 amino acids. The germline V gene has CDR1 LNHDA and CDR2 SQIVND (reference sequence). The DNA of the CDR3 is TGTGCCAGTTTACAGGGTCCGGATCAGCCCCAGCATTTT. Encoded protein: CASLQGPDQPQHF.

For the CDR3, the DNA is TGTGCCATCAGTGAGTCTCAGCCGGGGACTAATTCACCCCTCCACTTT. It specifies CAISESQPGTNSPLHF. The V and J genes are TRBV10-3 and TRBJ1-6; weak D call: TRBD1 (5 bases). CDR3 length: 16 amino acids. The germline V gene encodes CDR1 ENHRY and CDR2 SYGVKD. Trimming shortened V by 0 bases and J by 6 bases, and 12 bases separated the two germline ends.

The chain uses TRBV7-2 and TRBJ2-6; a possible D gene is TRBD1 (6 bases). V shed 5 bases and J shed 0 bases, with 14 bases lying between them. CDR1 is SGHTA, CDR2 FQGNSA, per germline. The CDR3 contains 17 residues. CDR3 sequence: CASSQRTDSSGANVLTF. The DNA of the CDR3 is TGTGCCAGCAGCCAACGGACAGACTCCTCTGGGGCCAACGTCCTGACTTTC.

For this clonotype: At one end, the junction sequence differs from germline, possibly due to a read error. The chain links TRBV6-2 or TRBV6-3 to TRBJ1-1, with 7 bases aligning to TRBD1. Germline-derived CDR1 and CDR2 are MNHEY and SVGEGT. The CDR3 runs 14 residues. The CDR3: CASSFFRGYAEDFF. CDR3 DNA: TGTGCCAGCAGTTTTTTCAGGGGGTACGCTGAAGATTTCTTT.

The chain has TRBV9 and TRBJ2-3; D uncertain. Trimming took off 9 bases at V and 7 bases at J, with 6 bases between the two ends. The CDR3 spans 9 residues. Germline assignment: CDR1 SGDLS and CDR2 YYNGEE. CDR3 sequence: CATWHTQYF. CDR3 in DNA: TGTGCCACCTGGCATACGCAGTATTTT.

The CDR3 bases are TGTGCCAGCAGCGTAGTCGGGGGCCTCACAGATACGCAGTATTTT. Translation: CASSVVGGLTDTQYF. V gene TRBV7-2 combines with J gene TRBJ2-3; tentatively, D is TRBD1 or TRBD2 (6 bases each). V shed 5 bases and J shed 2 bases, with 14 bases lying between them. CDR1 SGHTA and CDR2 FQGNSA come from the germline V gene. The CDR3 extends over 15 amino acids.

This clonotype was seen a handful of times. CDR3 coding DNA: TGCAGCGTTCTCAAAATCGCAAACTATGGCTACACCTTC. It codes for CSVLKIANYGYTF. The rearrangement links TRBV29-1 to TRBJ1-2, with D unclear. V dropped 5 bases and J dropped 2 bases, with 12 bases sitting between them. Germline lookup yields CDR1 SQVTM and CDR2 ANQGSEA. The CDR3 runs to 13 residues.

The V call is TRBV29-1, the J call TRBJ2-1; 8 bases are shared with TRBD2. This CDR3 region has 19 residues. CDR1 is SQVTM, CDR2 ANQGSEA, per germline. V dropped 3 bases and J dropped 0; count of bases not matched to a gene: 16. Here the CDR3 reads CSVESPAGEIRSSYNEQFF. The CDR3 DNA follows: TGCAGCGTTGAGTCCCCAGCGGGGGAAATTAGGAGCTCCTACAATGAGCAGTTCTTC.

This clonotype was seen more than once but under ten times. This rearrangement joins TRBV3-1 to TRBJ2-2, with unresolved D. Trimming cost V 4 bases and J 7 bases, with 19 bases left between them. The CDR3 runs to 16 residues. The germline V gene has CDR1 LGHDT and CDR2 YNNKEL (reference sequence). As DNA, the CDR3 is TGTGCCAGCAGCCCAATGGTTGGTACTGCCGGCGGGGAGCTGTTTTTT. Its translation is CASSPMVGTAGGELFF.

The chain uses TRBV7-6 and TRBJ1-2, with D possibly matching TRBD1 (5 bases). CDR1 SGHVS and CDR2 FNYEAQ come from the germline V gene. The CDR3 spans 15 residues. Trimming took 1 base from V and 1 from J, leaving 10 bases between them. The CDR3 nucleotides read TGTGCCAGCAGCTTAGACAGGAACTATAACTATGGCTACACCTTC. It encodes CASSLDRNYNYGYTF.

CDR3 DNA sequence: TGTGCCAGCAGTTTGGGACAGGACATAACTAACTATGGCTACACCTTC. Amino acid sequence: CASSLGQDITNYGYTF. The chain uses TRBV12-3 or TRBV12-4 and TRBJ1-2, with 8 bases matching TRBD1. The CDR3 runs to 16 residues. V was pared by 3 bases and J by 0 bases, with 6 bases of the junction left unmatched.

In this sample, this clonotype turned up many times. This rearrangement joins TRBV7-6 to TRBJ2-5; 7 bases match TRBD1. Germline CDR1 is SGHVS and CDR2 is FNYEAQ. The CDR3 consists of 14 residues. Trimming at V came to 7 bases and at J to 2 bases, leaving 7 bases not matched to a gene. The CDR3 loop reads CASTWGQLQETQYF. In DNA, the CDR3 is TGTGCCAGCACCTGGGGACAGCTACAAGAGACCCAGTACTTC.

The V call is TRBV12-3 or TRBV12-4, the J call TRBJ1-4, with D uncertain. V was clipped by 6 bases and J by 5 bases, with 13 bases between them. The CDR3 runs 14 residues. CDR3 sequence (DNA): TGTGCCAGCAGGGTACAATTGGCCAATGAAAAACTGTTTTTT. Its protein product is CASRVQLANEKLFF.

The chain employs TRBV5-1 and TRBJ2-7, with D tentatively TRBD1 or TRBD2 (5 bases each). The V and J ends lost 4 bases and 3 bases respectively, with 14 bases between them. Germline lookup yields CDR1 SGHRS and CDR2 YFSETQ. The CDR3 is 14 residues long. The CDR3 spells CASSPDGTVYEQYV. CDR3 nucleotide sequence: TGCGCCAGCAGCCCTGACGGGACGGTCTACGAGCAGTACGTC.

The V call is TRBV2, the J call TRBJ1-3; D gene ambiguous. The CDR3 contains 16 residues. V gave up 6 bases and J gave up 0 bases, with 15 bases separating them. The germline CDR1 and CDR2 sequences are SNHLY and FYNNEI. CDR3 sequence: CASSSRVLRSGNTIYF. CDR3 in DNA: TGTGCCAGCAGCTCCCGGGTCCTCCGCTCTGGAAACACCATATATTTT.

The chain employs TRBV20-1 and TRBJ2-3, with D unresolved. The CDR3 contains 15 residues. V dropped 0 bases and J dropped 4 bases, with 14 bases sitting between them. Germline assignment: CDR1 DFQATT and CDR2 SNEGSKA (reference sequence). The CDR3 protein is CSARDYQRSPDTQYF. The CDR3 bases are TGCAGTGCTAGAGATTACCAGCGCAGTCCAGATACGCAGTATTTT.